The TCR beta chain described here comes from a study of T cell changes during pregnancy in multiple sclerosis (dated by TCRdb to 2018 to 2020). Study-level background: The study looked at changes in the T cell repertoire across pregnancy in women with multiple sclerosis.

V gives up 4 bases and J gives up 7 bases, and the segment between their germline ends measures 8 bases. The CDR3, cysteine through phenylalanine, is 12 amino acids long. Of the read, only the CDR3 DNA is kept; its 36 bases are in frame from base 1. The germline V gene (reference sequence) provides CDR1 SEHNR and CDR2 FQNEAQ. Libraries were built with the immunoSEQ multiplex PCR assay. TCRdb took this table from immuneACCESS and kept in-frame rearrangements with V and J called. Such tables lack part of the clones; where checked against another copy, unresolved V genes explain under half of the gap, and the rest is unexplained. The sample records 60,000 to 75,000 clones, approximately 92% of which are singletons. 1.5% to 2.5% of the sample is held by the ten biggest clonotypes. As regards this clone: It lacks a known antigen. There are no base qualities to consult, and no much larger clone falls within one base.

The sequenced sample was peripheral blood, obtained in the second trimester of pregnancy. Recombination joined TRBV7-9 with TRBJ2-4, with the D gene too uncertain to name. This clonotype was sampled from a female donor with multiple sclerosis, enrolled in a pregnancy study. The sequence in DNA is TGTGCCAGCAGCTATCTTCCGAACATTCAGTACTTC. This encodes CASSYLPNIQYF.